This T cell receptor (beta chain) was found in a study of CD8 T cells in Susac syndrome. CD8+ and CD4+ T cells from blood underwent TCR beta sequencing, which was carried out in a high-throughput format. With random hexamers, reverse transcription was performed on about 0.45 to 1 ug of RNA. MiXCR, run by TCRdb on the immunoSEQ multiplex PCR reads, gives a single entry per CDR3 protein. The top ten hold approximately 0.093% of the sample, which has some 99,000 distinct CDR3 sequences, about 95% seen once. The CDR3 length is 12 residues. Looked up from germline, CDR1 is SQVTM and CDR2 is ANQGSEA. The germline V and J ends were trimmed by 3 bases and 5 bases, with 9 bases remaining between them.

This TCR derives from a human donor in good health. The chain is built from TRBV29-1 and TRBJ2-3; D remains ambiguous. Sequencing used CD4+ T cells from PBMCs. The CDR3 nucleotides are TGCAGCGTTGAGACCCTTGGAGATACGCAGTATTTT. This codes for CSVETLGDTQYF.